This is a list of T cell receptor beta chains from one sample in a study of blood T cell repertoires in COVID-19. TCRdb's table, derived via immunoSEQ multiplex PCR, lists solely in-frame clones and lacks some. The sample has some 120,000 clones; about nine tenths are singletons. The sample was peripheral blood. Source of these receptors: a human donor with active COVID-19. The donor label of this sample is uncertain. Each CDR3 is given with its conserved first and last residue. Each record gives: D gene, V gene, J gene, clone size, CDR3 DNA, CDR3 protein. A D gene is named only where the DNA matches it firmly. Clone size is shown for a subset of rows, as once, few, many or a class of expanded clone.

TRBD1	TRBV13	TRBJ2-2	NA	TGTGCCAGCAGCCGCTACGACAGGGGGCGCACCGGGGAGCTGTTTTTT	CASSRYDRGRTGELFF
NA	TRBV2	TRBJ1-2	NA	TGTGCCAGCAGTGAAAGGGGTCAGGGGAGACGTGGCTACACCTTC	CASSERGQGRRGYTF
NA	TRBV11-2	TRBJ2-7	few	TGTGCCAGCAGCTTACCCTACCGTCCCGAGCAGTACTTC	CASSLPYRPEQYF
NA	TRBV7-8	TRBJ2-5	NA	TGTGCCAGCAGCTTAGCGGATGGACTGGAGACCCAGTACTTC	CASSLADGLETQYF
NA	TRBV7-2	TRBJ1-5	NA	TGTGCCAGCAGCTACCATACTCAAGACCAGCATTTT	CASSYHTQDQHF
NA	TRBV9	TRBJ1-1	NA	TGTGCCAGCAGCGTAGGTCAGAGGGGATGGGGGGTGAACACTGAAGCTTTCTTT	CASSVGQRGWGVNTEAFF
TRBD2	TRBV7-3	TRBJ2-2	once	TGTGCCAGCAGCTTAAACCCTAGCGGGGGGCTGAACACCGGGGAGCTGTTTTTT	CASSLNPSGGLNTGELFF
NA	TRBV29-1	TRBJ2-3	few	TGCAGCCACCACAGCGGCTACACAGATACGCAGTATTTT	CSHHSGYTDTQYF
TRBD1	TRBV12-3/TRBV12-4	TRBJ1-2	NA	TGTGCCAGCAGTTTCGCAGGGGGCGGCTACACCTTC	CASSFAGGGYTF
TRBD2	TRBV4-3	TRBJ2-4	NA	TGCGCCAGCAGTTTTAGCGGGGGGTCCGACAAAAACATTCAGTACTTC	CASSFSGGSDKNIQYF
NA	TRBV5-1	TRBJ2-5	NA	TGCGCCAGCAGTCCCTACGACAGGAAAGAGACCCAGTACTTC	CASSPYDRKETQYF
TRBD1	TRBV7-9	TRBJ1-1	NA	TGTGCCAGCAGCTTATTATCTGGACAGGGAGGGACTGAAGCTTTCTTT	CASSLLSGQGGTEAFF
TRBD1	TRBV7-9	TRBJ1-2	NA	TGTGCCGGGGAGACAGGGTTGGCTTCGGACTATGGCTACACCTTC	CAGETGLASDYGYTF
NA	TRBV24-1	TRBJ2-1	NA	TGTGCCACCAGTGACCGGAGATCCGTCAATGAGCAGTTCTTC	CATSDRRSVNEQFF
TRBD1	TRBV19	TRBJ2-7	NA	TGTGCCAGTAGACCCGGGACAGGGCTCTCCCAAGTAGGGAACTACGAGCAGTACTTC	CASRPGTGLSQVGNYEQYF
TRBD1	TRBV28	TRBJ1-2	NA	TGTGCCAGCAGTTTCAACAGGGGGCCCACCTACTATGGCTACACCTTC	CASSFNRGPTYYGYTF
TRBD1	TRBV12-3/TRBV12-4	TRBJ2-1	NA	TGTGCCAGCAGTATCCGACAGGGAAAGTTCTTC	CASSIRQGKFF
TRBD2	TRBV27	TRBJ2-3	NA	TGTGCCAGCAGTATCCTAGCGGGGGGAAGCACAGATACGCAGTATTTT	CASSILAGGSTDTQYF
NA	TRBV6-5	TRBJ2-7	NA	TGTGCCAGTCGTCGGCAGGTTGACTACGAGCAGTACTTC	CASRRQVDYEQYF
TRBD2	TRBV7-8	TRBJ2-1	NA	TGTGCCAGCAGCTTAATGCGGGGGGAGGTGTATAATGAGCAGTTCTTC	CASSLMRGEVYNEQFF
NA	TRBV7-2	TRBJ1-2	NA	TGTGCCAGCAGCCCCACCTACAGGGAAGTTGGCTACACCTTC	CASSPTYREVGYTF
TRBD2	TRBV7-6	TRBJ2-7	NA	TGTGCCAGCAGCTTAGGGCCTAGCGGGGGGGTCTCCTACGAGCAGTACTTC	CASSLGPSGGVSYEQYF
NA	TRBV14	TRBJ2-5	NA	TGTGCCAGCAGCGCAGACAGGATACAAGAGACCCAGTACTTC	CASSADRIQETQYF
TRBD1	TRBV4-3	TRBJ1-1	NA	TGCGCCAGCAGCCTTCAACCGGGACAGGGGGCGGTCGCTTTCTTT	CASSLQPGQGAVAFF
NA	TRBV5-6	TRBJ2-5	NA	TGTGCCAGCAGCTCCTGGACAGCCATGGGGGAGACCCAGTACTTC	CASSSWTAMGETQYF
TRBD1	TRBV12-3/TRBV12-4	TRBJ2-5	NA	TGTGCCAGCGGAAACAGGGGGCAGGAGACCCAGTACTTC	CASGNRGQETQYF
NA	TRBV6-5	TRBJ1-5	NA	TGTGCCCGCGTGGGCAGGCAGAATCAGCCCCAGCATTTT	CARVGRQNQPQHF
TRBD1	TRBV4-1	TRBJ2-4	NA	TGCGCCAGCAGCCCGGGACAGGGTCCGGAAAACATTCAGTACTTC	CASSPGQGPENIQYF
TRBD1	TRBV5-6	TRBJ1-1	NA	TGTGCCAGCAGCGGGACAGAGACTAAAGCTTTCTTT	CASSGTETKAFF
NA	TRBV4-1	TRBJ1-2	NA	TGCGCCAGCAGCCAAGGACAAAACAGAGGCTACACCTTC	CASSQGQNRGYTF
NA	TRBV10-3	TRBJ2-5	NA	TGTGCCATCAGTGAGCCCAATATACCCCATGCCCCCCACAAATATTGGCTAGATTTGGAGACCCAGTACTTC	CAISEPNIPHAPHKYWLDLETQYF
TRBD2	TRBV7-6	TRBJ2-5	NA	TGTGCCAGCAGCTTAGCGGGGGGACTACCGAGACAAGAGACCCAGTACTTC	CASSLAGGLPRQETQYF
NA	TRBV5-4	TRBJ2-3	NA	TGTGCCAGCCGGGCGAGGGGCACAGATACGCAGTATTTT	CASRARGTDTQYF
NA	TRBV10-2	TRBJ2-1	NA	TGCGCCACCTCACCCGGGGTTGGCTCCTACAATGAGCAGTTCTTC	CATSPGVGSYNEQFF
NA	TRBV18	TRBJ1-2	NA	TGTGCCAGCTCACCACGGGCAGACCGTGGCTACACCTTC	CASSPRADRGYTF
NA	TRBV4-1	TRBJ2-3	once	TGCGCCAGCAGCCAAGATCGGGCAGGGTCACTGAATACGCAGTATTTT	CASSQDRAGSLNTQYF
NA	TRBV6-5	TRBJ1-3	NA	TGTGCCAGCAGTTACTCGAGGGAACGCTCTGGAAACACCATATATTTT	CASSYSRERSGNTIYF
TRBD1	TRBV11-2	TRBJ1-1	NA	TGTGCCAGCAGCCCACGGACAGGGGGCGCGGCTGAAGCTTTCTTT	CASSPRTGGAAEAFF
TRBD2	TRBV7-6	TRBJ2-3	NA	TGTGCCAGCAGCCGAAGGACTAGCGGGGCCTCTAGCACAGATACGCAGTATTTT	CASSRRTSGASSTDTQYF
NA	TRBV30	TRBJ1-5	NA	TGTGCCTGGAAATCGGGACTCACAAATCAGCCCCAGCATTTT	CAWKSGLTNQPQHF
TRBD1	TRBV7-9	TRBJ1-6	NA	TGTGCCAGCAGCTTAAGTGGGACCGGGACAGGCGGCTCACCCCTCCACTTT	CASSLSGTGTGGSPLHF
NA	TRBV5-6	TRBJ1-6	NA	TGTGCCAGCAGCTTGGTAGGACAGCATAATTCACCCCTCCACTTT	CASSLVGQHNSPLHF
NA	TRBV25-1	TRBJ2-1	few	TGTGCCAGCAGCCGACAGGTCAATGAGCAGTTCTTC	CASSRQVNEQFF
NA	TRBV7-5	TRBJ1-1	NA	TGTGCCAGAACCTCACGGGACCAGGGGGCTGGGACTGAAGCTTTCTTT	CARTSRDQGAGTEAFF
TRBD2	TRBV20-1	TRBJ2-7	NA	TGCAGTGCTAGTGGGACTAGCGGGGGCTACGAGCAGTACTTC	CSASGTSGGYEQYF
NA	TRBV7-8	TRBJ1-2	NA	TGTGCCAGCAGCTTAGTTTGGGGCCCGAGGAACTATGGCTACACCTTC	CASSLVWGPRNYGYTF
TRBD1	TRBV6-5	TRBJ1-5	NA	TGTGCCAGCACCCCGGACAGGGGGCGGAATCAGCCCCAGCATTTT	CASTPDRGRNQPQHF
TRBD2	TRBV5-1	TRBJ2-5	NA	TGCGCCAGCAGCTTTCTACTAGCGGGGGGTTCTGAGACCCAGTACTTC	CASSFLLAGGSETQYF
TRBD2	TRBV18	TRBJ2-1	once	TGTGCCAGCTCACCCGGACTAGGCAATGAGCAGTTCTTC	CASSPGLGNEQFF
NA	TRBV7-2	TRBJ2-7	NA	TGTGCCAGCAGCTTAGGAGGGGGTCAGGCAACCTACGAGCAGTACTTC	CASSLGGGQATYEQYF